This T cell receptor beta chain was obtained from a study of blood T cell repertoires in COVID-19. Profiling relied on immunoSEQ multiplex PCR, and the TCRdb table lists in-frame clones only, not all of them. This sample has around 250,000 clones, with just under 85% found just once. CDR3 length: 15 amino acids. Per the germline V gene, CDR1 is SQVTM and CDR2 is ANQGSEA. V dropped 5 bases and J dropped 3; count of bases not matched to a gene: 10. This clonotype was sampled from a woman of 80 years or more with acute or convalescent COVID-19. The sample taken for sequencing was peripheral blood. The chain employs TRBV29-1 and TRBJ2-3, with TRBD2 matching 8 bases. Written as DNA, the CDR3 is TGCAGCGTTCCCCCCCGGGGACTAGGTACAGATACGCAGTATTTT. Translating gives CSVPPRGLGTDTQYF.